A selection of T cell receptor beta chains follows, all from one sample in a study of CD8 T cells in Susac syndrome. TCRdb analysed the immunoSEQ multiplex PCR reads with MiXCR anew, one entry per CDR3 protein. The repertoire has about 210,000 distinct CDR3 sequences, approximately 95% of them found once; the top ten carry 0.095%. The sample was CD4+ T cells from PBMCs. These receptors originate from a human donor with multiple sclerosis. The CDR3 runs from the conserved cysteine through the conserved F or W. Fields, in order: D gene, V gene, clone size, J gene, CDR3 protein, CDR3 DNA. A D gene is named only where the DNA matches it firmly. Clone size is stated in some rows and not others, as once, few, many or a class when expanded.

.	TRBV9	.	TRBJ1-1	CASSVVWDDTEAFF	TGTGCCAGCAGCGTAGTGTGGGATGACACTGAAGCTTTCTTT
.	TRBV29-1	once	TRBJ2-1	CSVEGGRSSYNEQFF	TGCAGCGTTGAAGGGGGGCGGAGCTCCTACAATGAGCAGTTCTTC
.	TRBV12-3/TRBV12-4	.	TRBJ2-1	CASRPGTRYNEQFF	TGTGCCAGCAGACCCGGGACACGCTACAATGAGCAGTTCTTC
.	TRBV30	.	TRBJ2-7	CAWSPLAYEQYF	TGTGCCTGGAGTCCCCTAGCCTACGAGCAGTACTTC
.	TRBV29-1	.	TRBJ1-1	CSVEWRTSGTEAFF	TGCAGCGTTGAATGGCGGACCTCCGGGACTGAAGCTTTCTTT
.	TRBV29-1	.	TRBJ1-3	CSVERRSLRRNTIYF	TGCAGCGTTGAACGCCGCAGCCTCAGGAGAAACACCATATATTTT
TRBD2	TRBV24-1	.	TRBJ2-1	CATSAASSGSYNEQFF	TGTGCCACCAGCGCTGCGTCTAGCGGGAGTTACAATGAGCAGTTCTTC
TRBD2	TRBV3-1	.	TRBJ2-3	CASSRTSGADTQYF	TGTGCCAGCAGCCGGACTAGCGGTGCAGATACGCAGTATTTT
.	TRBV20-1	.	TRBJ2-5	CSASEGQQETQYF	TGCAGTGCTAGTGAAGGACAGCAAGAGACCCAGTACTTC
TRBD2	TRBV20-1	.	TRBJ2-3	CSARGLAGGTDTQYF	TGCAGTGCTCGAGGACTAGCGGGAGGTACAGATACGCAGTATTTT
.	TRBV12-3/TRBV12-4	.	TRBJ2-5	CASSLTARETQYF	TGTGCCAGCAGCCTTACCGCGAGAGAGACCCAGTACTTC
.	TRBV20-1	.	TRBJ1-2	CSARDEGNYGYTF	TGCAGTGCTAGAGATGAGGGGAACTATGGCTACACCTTC
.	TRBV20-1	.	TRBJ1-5	CSASRRDSNQPQHF	TGCAGTGCTAGTCGCAGAGATAGCAATCAGCCCCAGCATTTT